These T cell receptor beta chains were read from a single sample in a study of T-cell reconstitution after alpha-beta-depleted transplantation in children. TCRdb processed the PCR reads anew with MiXCR; each CDR3 protein has one entry. The sample shows roughly 400,000 distinct CDR3 sequences, around two fifths of them seen only once. The specimen comprised PBMCs, sampled before TCRalphabeta/CD19-depleted stem cell transplant. Every receptor here comes from a girl aged 2 to 10 with aplastic anemia, due to receive a stem cell transplant. The CDR3 runs from the conserved cysteine through the conserved F or W. A D gene is named only where the DNA matches it firmly. The listing skips clone size in some rows; elsewhere it reads once, few, many or a size class.

TRBJ2-1	.	many	TRBV12-3/TRBV12-4	CASSFSKGDNEQFF	TGTGCCAGCAGTTTCTCTAAGGGGGACAATGAGCAGTTCTTC
TRBJ2-3	TRBD1	many	TRBV9	CASSVDKGALTDTQYF	TGTGCCAGCAGCGTAGATAAGGGGGCGTTGACAGATACGCAGTATTTT
TRBJ2-3	TRBD2	few	TRBV20-1	CSARGGTSVPMGPTDTQYF	TGCAGTGCTAGAGGGGGGACTAGCGTGCCCATGGGGCCTACAGATACGCAGTATTTT
TRBJ2-6	TRBD1	.	TRBV5-1	CASTGGQGAPGANVLTF	TGCGCCAGCACCGGGGGACAGGGGGCGCCTGGGGCCAACGTCCTGACTTTC
TRBJ2-5	.	.	TRBV6-5	CASSYSVQETQYF	TGTGCCAGCAGTTACTCAGTCCAAGAGACCCAGTACTTC
TRBJ2-1	TRBD2	once	TRBV7-9	CASSQLAGGLGNEQFF	TGTGCCAGCAGCCAACTAGCGGGAGGTCTCGGCAATGAGCAGTTCTTC
TRBJ2-5	.	.	TRBV20-1	CSRVRAYQETQYF	TGCAGTCGGGTCAGGGCTTACCAAGAGACCCAGTACTTC
TRBJ2-2	.	few	TRBV5-1	CASSLGDGSIGELFF	TGCGCCAGCAGCTTGGGGGACGGGAGCATCGGGGAGCTGTTTTTT
TRBJ1-4	TRBD1	.	TRBV15	CATSAPGGANEKLFF	TGTGCCACCAGCGCACCAGGGGGCGCGAATGAAAAACTGTTTTTT
TRBJ2-1	.	.	TRBV14	CASSPRRENNEQFF	TGTGCCAGCAGCCCCCGGCGGGAAAACAATGAGCAGTTCTTC
TRBJ1-2	.	.	TRBV25-1	CASSDFFGYTF	TGTGCCAGCAGTGATTTTTTTGGCTACACCTTC
TRBJ2-1	TRBD1	.	TRBV19	CASSTWTGADEQFF	TGTGCCAGTAGTACGTGGACAGGGGCCGATGAGCAGTTCTTC
TRBJ1-2	.	many	TRBV12-3/TRBV12-4	CASSLQGRYGYTF	TGTGCCAGCAGTTTGCAGGGTCGCTATGGCTACACCTTC
TRBJ2-1	TRBD2	.	TRBV27	CASRTSGGNNEQFF	TGTGCCAGTCGCACTAGCGGGGGGAACAATGAGCAGTTCTTC
TRBJ2-3	.	.	TRBV12-3/TRBV12-4	CASSYRADTQYF	TGTGCCAGCAGTTACCGGGCGGATACGCAGTATTTT
TRBJ2-5	TRBD2	few	TRBV29-1	CSVHREATTQYF	TGCAGCGTCCATCGGGAGGCGACGACCCAGTACTTC
TRBJ2-2	TRBD1	few	TRBV6-1	CASSITGTGNTGELFF	TGTGCCAGCAGCATAACCGGGACAGGGAACACCGGGGAGCTGTTTTTT
TRBJ1-5	.	.	TRBV19	CASSRDTDQPQHF	TGTGCCAGTAGTCGGGACACCGATCAGCCCCAGCATTTT
TRBJ2-7	TRBD1	.	TRBV7-2	CASSLPGTGAYEQHF	TGTGCCAGCAGCTTACCCGGGACAGGGGCATACGAGCAGCACTTC
TRBJ2-7	TRBD1	.	TRBV29-1	CSVEDRDRYEQYF	TGCAGCGTTGAAGATAGGGACAGATACGAGCAGTACTTC
TRBJ1-1	TRBD1	.	TRBV29-1	CSVKTGVNTEAFF	TGCAGCGTTAAGACAGGGGTTAACACTGAAGCTTTCTTT
TRBJ2-6	.	many	TRBV14	CASSLTKAGLGALGANVLTF	TGTGCCAGCAGCCTAACTAAGGCAGGGTTAGGCGCTCTGGGGGCCAACGTCCTGACTTTC
TRBJ2-1	.	.	TRBV10-3	CAIGAGRHEQFF	TGTGCCATCGGGGCGGGGAGGCATGAGCAGTTCTTC